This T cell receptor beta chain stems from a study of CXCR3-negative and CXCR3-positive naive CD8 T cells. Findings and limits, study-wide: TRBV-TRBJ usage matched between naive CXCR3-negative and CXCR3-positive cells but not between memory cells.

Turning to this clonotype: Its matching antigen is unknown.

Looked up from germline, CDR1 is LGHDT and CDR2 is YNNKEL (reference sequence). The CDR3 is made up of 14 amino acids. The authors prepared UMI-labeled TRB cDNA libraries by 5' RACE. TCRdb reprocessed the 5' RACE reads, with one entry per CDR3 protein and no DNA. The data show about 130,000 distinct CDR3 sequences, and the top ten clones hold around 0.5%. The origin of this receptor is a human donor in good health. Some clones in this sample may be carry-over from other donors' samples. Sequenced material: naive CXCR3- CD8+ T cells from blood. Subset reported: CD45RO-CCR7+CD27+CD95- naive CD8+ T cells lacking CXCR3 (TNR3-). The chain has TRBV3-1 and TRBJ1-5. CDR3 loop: CASSQGVGRQPQHF.